Each of the 31 T cell receptor beta chains below was sequenced from the same sample in a study of PD-1 blockade in classical Hodgkin lymphoma. Profiled with immunoSEQ multiplex PCR; TCRdb holds only in-frame clones, not every one. The table has about 26,000 clones, around 69% seen once. Each patient experienced a relapse that followed autologous stem cell transplantation, and brentuximab vedotin exposure varied. The specimen was peripheral blood mononuclear cells (PBMCs), collected before the second cycle of nivolumab. These receptors were taken from a human donor with classical Hodgkin lymphoma.

This clone has only a few counts. J is TRBJ2-3 and V is TRBV9, with a possible D match to TRBD2 (6 bases). The CDR3 runs to 16 residues. Trimming removed 4 bases from V and 0 bases from J, with 15 bases in between. Germline V gives CDR1 SGDLS, CDR2 YYNGEE. The CDR3 nucleotides read TGTGCCAGCAGCCCTCGACTAGATCGGAGCACAGATACGCAGTATTTT. Its translation: CASSPRLDRSTDTQYF.

The rearrangement joins TRBV27 to TRBJ2-5, with 7 bases aligning to TRBD1. V was clipped by 10 bases and J by 2 bases; unmatched bases: 13. CDR3 length equals 15 residues. The germline gives CDR1 MNHEY, CDR2 SMNVEV (reference sequence). The CDR3 nucleotides read TGTGCCACCATCCCTCCGGGACAGACTCAAGAGACCCAGTACTTC. Residues: CATIPPGQTQETQYF.

This sequence joins TRBV28 and TRBJ1-2; 10 bases match TRBD1. This CDR3 region has 17 residues. With 2 bases clipped from V and 5 bases from J, the junction kept 11 bases outside the gene matches. Germline loops: CDR1 MDHEN, CDR2 SYDVKM. The CDR3: CASSLGDRGSFGYGYTF. In nucleotides, the CDR3 is TGTGCCAGCAGTTTAGGGGACAGGGGTTCTTTTGGGTATGGCTACACCTTC.

This chain joins TRBV28 and TRBJ2-3; 7 bases match TRBD2. CDR1 is MDHEN and CDR2 is SYDVKM in the germline V gene. The CDR3 runs 19 residues. The J segment lost 0 bases and the V segment lost 5 bases, leaving 17 bases of the junction unmatched. As DNA, the CDR3 is TGTGCCAGCAGTCTACGAAGGGGAGTAGCGGGCCGCAGCACAGATACGCAGTATTTT. Translation: CASSLRRGVAGRSTDTQYF.

This clone was detected once. This chain connects TRBV30 to TRBJ2-3, with D maybe TRBD2 (6 bases). The CDR3 loop spans 14 amino acids. The V end lost 3 bases, the J end lost 9 bases, and 19 bases lay between the germline ends. Germline assignment: CDR1 GTSNPN and CDR2 SVGIG (reference sequence). In DNA, the CDR3 is TGTGCCTGGAGCCCACCTGGGGGGTCGGGCACGCAGTATTTT. Translated: CAWSPPGGSGTQYF.

The chain links TRBV4-1 to TRBJ1-2; D gene ambiguous. CDR3 size: 16 residues. With 0 bases removed from V and 4 bases from J, the gap between germline ends came to 15 bases. From germline, CDR1 is MGHRA and CDR2 YSYEKL. CDR3 sequence: CASSQDFGSGFYGYTF. DNA of the CDR3: TGCGCCAGCAGCCAAGATTTCGGGTCGGGATTCTATGGCTACACCTTC.

The chain joins TRBV5-1 to TRBJ2-1; D may be TRBD2 (5 bases). This CDR3 comprises 16 residues. Germline assignment: CDR1 SGHRS and CDR2 YFSETQ. Trimming removed 4 bases from V and 0 bases from J, with 14 bases in between. CDR3 protein: CASSAAPGSSYNEQFF. CDR3 coding DNA: TGCGCCAGCAGCGCAGCCCCGGGAAGCTCCTACAATGAGCAGTTCTTC.

This clone is labeled as medium-sized. The chain combines TRBV30 with TRBJ2-3; the D is unclear. This CDR3 is 14 amino acids long. Germline V gene lookup returns CDR1 GTSNPN and CDR2 SVGIG (reference sequence). The V end was cut by 1 base, the J end by 6 bases, with 14 bases between. The DNA for the CDR3 is TGTGCCTGGAGTGCCTTAAGCCCTTCGGATACGCAGTATTTT. Protein product: CAWSALSPSDTQYF. The complete variable domain, with remaining parts taken from reference TRBV30 and TRBJ2-3, reads SQTIHQWPATLVQPVGSPLSLECTVEGTSNPNLYWYRQAAGRGLQLLFYSVGIGQISSEVPQNLSASRPQDRQFILSSKKLLLSDSGFYLCAWSALSPSDTQYFGPGTRLTVL.

This chain connects TRBV19 to TRBJ2-1; 7 bases are shared with TRBD2. This CDR3 has 16 residues. Germline V CDR1 and CDR2: LNHDA, SQIVND (reference sequence). V lost 4 bases and J lost 1; bases outside the gene matches: 7. The DNA for the CDR3 is TGTGCCAGTAGTACCGACGAGCGGGGATCCTACAATGAGCAGTTCTTC. Amino acid sequence: CASSTDERGSYNEQFF.

In its sample, this clone was seen a few times. The rearrangement uses TRBV7-9 and TRBJ1-5, with D hard to call. Trimming took 1 base from V and 0 from J, leaving 7 bases between them. Germline-derived CDR1 and CDR2 are SEHNR and FQNEAQ (reference sequence). This CDR3 is 15 amino acids long. CDR3: CASSLGGVSNQPQHF. DNA of the CDR3: TGTGCCAGCAGCTTAGGCGGGGTTAGCAATCAGCCCCAGCATTTT.

The chain uses TRBV6-1 and TRBJ2-3; no firm D call. The CDR3 length is 15 residues. CDR1 and CDR2 (germline): MNHNS, SASEGT. Trimming left V 3 bases short and J 0 bases short, with 10 bases between. CDR3: CASSESLYSTDTQYF. The CDR3 region has the DNA TGTGCCAGCAGTGAGTCTCTTTATAGCACAGATACGCAGTATTTT.

As concerns this clone: The same CDR3 can be traced to other DNA sequences in this sample. V usage is TRBV5-4 and J usage is TRBJ1-2; no reliable D call. Germline V gene lookup returns CDR1 SGHNT and CDR2 YYREEE (reference sequence). This CDR3 comprises 14 residues. Trimming shortened V by 4 bases and J by 0 bases, and 10 bases separated the two germline ends. CDR3 coding DNA: TGTGCCAGCAGCCCCCCGGGCGCTAACTATGGCTACACCTTC. This sequence encodes CASSPPGANYGYTF.

CDR3 sequence reads: CASKGTSEQYF. The CDR3 DNA reads as TGTGCCAGCAAAGGGACAAGTGAGCAGTACTTC. The chain is built from TRBV6-6 and TRBJ2-7, with D perhaps matching TRBD1 (6 bases). The CDR3 has 11 residues. Trimming shortened V by 7 bases and J by 7 bases, and 11 bases separated the two germline ends. Germline CDR1 is MNHNY and CDR2 is SVGAGI (reference sequence).

This clone was picked up one time. This chain connects TRBV29-1 to TRBJ2-5; D gene unclear. The CDR3 contains 13 residues. The V and J ends lost 6 bases and 1 base respectively, with 12 bases between them. Germline V CDR1 and CDR2: SQVTM, ANQGSEA. CDR3: CSVPKGPQETQYF. The DNA of the CDR3 is TGCAGCGTGCCAAAGGGCCCCCAAGAGACCCAGTACTTC.

This clone counts as medium-sized (0.01 to 0.1%). The chain has TRBV5-1 and TRBJ2-2; 8 bases match TRBD2. Per the germline V gene, CDR1 is SGHRS and CDR2 is YFSETQ. This CDR3 is 15 amino acids long. V dropped 9 bases and J dropped 1; count of bases not matched to a gene: 8. As DNA, the CDR3 is TGCGCCACCCAAGTTAGCGGGATGAACACCGGGGAGCTGTTTTTT. Translating gives CATQVSGMNTGELFF.

The genes are TRBV28 and TRBJ2-1; 7 bases match TRBD2. V lost 3 bases, J lost 1 base, and 3 bases stayed unmatched. This CDR3 contains 15 residues. Looked up from germline, CDR1 is MDHEN and CDR2 is SYDVKM. The CDR3 sequence is CASSFGGLSYNEQFF. CDR3 DNA sequence: TGTGCCAGCAGTTTCGGGGGGTTGTCCTACAATGAGCAGTTCTTC.

The chain recombines TRBV5-1 with TRBJ2-7; 10 nucleotides agree with TRBD1. Germline CDR1 and CDR2: SGHRS and YFSETQ. The CDR3 contains 15 residues. V lost 0 bases and J lost 4; bases outside the gene matches: 4. The CDR3 spells CASSLGGTGAYEQYF. The DNA of the CDR3 is TGCGCCAGCAGCTTGGGTGGGACAGGGGCTTACGAGCAGTACTTC.

V and J are TRBV6-5 and TRBJ2-5; D might be TRBD2 (7 bases). The germline gives CDR1 MNHEY, CDR2 SVGAGI. CDR3 length equals 12 residues. The V and J ends lost 7 bases and 7 bases respectively, with 13 bases between them. The CDR3 coding sequence is TGTGCCAGCAACACGGGGGGCCCGACCCAGTACTTC. It specifies CASNTGGPTQYF.

This clone was seen only once. The chain recombines TRBV19 with TRBJ2-3; D is perhaps TRBD2 (6 bases). The CDR3 has 18 residues. Deletions cut 2 bases from V and 0 bases from J, with 18 bases between. The V gene's germline CDR1 is LNHDA and CDR2 SQIVND (reference sequence). CDR3 nucleotide sequence: TGTGCCAGTAGTATACTAGGGGCGGGGACTCCTAGCACAGATACGCAGTATTTT. As protein: CASSILGAGTPSTDTQYF.

The gene calls are TRBV6-5 and TRBJ1-5; a possible D gene is TRBD1 (6 bases). Deletions cut 5 bases from V and 5 bases from J, with 10 bases between. CDR1 and CDR2 (germline): MNHEY, SVGAGI. This CDR3 contains 13 residues. CDR3 residues: CASSQGIHQPQHF. DNA for the CDR3: TGTGCCAGCAGTCAGGGGATTCATCAGCCCCAGCATTTT.

The V and J genes are TRBV6-5 and TRBJ2-5; D assignment may be TRBD1 or TRBD2 (5 bases each). Germline V lookup: CDR1 MNHEY, CDR2 SVGAGI. The CDR3 spans 14 residues. V lost 2 bases to trimming and J lost 7 bases, with 14 bases between them. Here the CDR3 reads CASSYEGKTVTQYF. CDR3 nucleotides: TGTGCCAGCAGTTACGAGGGGAAGACGGTGACCCAGTACTTC.

The rearrangement uses TRBV28 and TRBJ1-2; no reliable D call. The germline V gene encodes CDR1 MDHEN and CDR2 SYDVKM. The CDR3 extends over 14 amino acids. Trimming removed 6 bases at V and 4 bases at J, with 15 bases between. The DNA of the CDR3 is TGTGCCAGCAGCGCAGCCTCCAGGAGCTATGGCTACACCTTC. Amino acid sequence: CASSAASRSYGYTF.

The genes are TRBV5-5 and TRBJ1-1; TRBD1 aligns across 8 bases. The CDR3 covers 15 residues. In germline, CDR1 is SGHKS, CDR2 YYEKEE (reference sequence). Trimming cost V 4 bases and J 1 base; bases outside gene matches: 6. CDR3 in DNA: TGTGCCAGCAGCCCCCGGGGACAGGCGAACACTGAAGCTTTCTTT. It yields the protein CASSPRGQANTEAFF.

The rearrangement links TRBV5-1 to TRBJ2-5; TRBD2 matches at 8 bases. V was clipped by 2 bases and J by 3 bases; unmatched bases: 6. Germline V gene data show CDR1 as SGHRS and CDR2 as YFSETQ. The CDR3 consists of 15 residues. The CDR3: CASSFDGREKETQYF. CDR3 nucleotide sequence: TGCGCCAGCAGCTTTGACGGGAGGGAGAAAGAGACCCAGTACTTC.

This sequence joins TRBV7-2 and TRBJ2-7, with D unclear. This CDR3 is built from 13 residues. Germline V gene sequence: CDR1 SGHTA, CDR2 FQGNSA. V was shortened by 5 bases and J by 0 bases, with 8 bases between the two germline ends. CDR3 bases: TGTGCCAGCAGCACCCTGAGCTCCTACGAGCAGTACTTC. This sequence encodes CASSTLSSYEQYF.

The V and J genes are TRBV30 and TRBJ2-7; D uncertain. Between the trimmed V and J ends, which lost 4 bases and 4 bases, there was a span of 11 bases. Germline V gives CDR1 GTSNPN, CDR2 SVGIG (reference sequence). The CDR3 is made up of 12 amino acids. The CDR3: CAWKSFAYEQYF. CDR3 nucleotide sequence: TGTGCCTGGAAGTCTTTCGCGTACGAGCAGTACTTC.

This chain uses TRBV6-5 with TRBJ1-2; the D gene is possibly TRBD1 (5 bases). This CDR3 spans 13 amino acids. Per germline, CDR1 MNHEY and CDR2 SVGAGI. Trimming removed 5 bases at V and 2 bases at J, with 9 bases between. The CDR3 nucleotides are TGTGCCAGCAGTCCAGGACAAAACTATGGCTACACCTTC. It yields the protein CASSPGQNYGYTF.

This clone was counted once. The CDR3 sequence: CATSSQRGQGHTGELFF. DNA for the CDR3: TGTGCCACCAGCAGTCAGCGAGGACAGGGGCACACCGGGGAGCTGTTTTTT. V is TRBV15 and J is TRBJ2-2, with 9 positions matching TRBD1. Germline lookup yields CDR1 LNHNV and CDR2 YYDKDF (reference sequence). The CDR3 totals 17 residues. Trimming removed 3 bases from V and 3 bases from J; junction bases left unmatched: 8.

DNA for the CDR3: TGTGCCAGCAGCTTGATGGGGCTGGGGCAGTATTTT. Translating it yields CASSLMGLGQYF. The V call is TRBV5-4, the J call TRBJ2-3; a weak D match, TRBD1 (5 bases). The V end lost 1 base, the J end lost 11 bases, and 11 bases lay between the germline ends. This CDR3 is 12 amino acids long. CDR1 is SGHNT and CDR2 is YYREEE in the germline V gene (reference sequence).

This clone was detected a few times. CDR3 DNA: TGTGCCAGCACCCCGATAAACTTCAATCAGCCCCAGCATTTT. This translates into CASTPINFNQPQHF. The chain couples TRBV28 to TRBJ1-5; no reliable D call. V was trimmed by 7 bases and J by 3 bases, leaving 13 bases between them. CDR3 length: 14 residues. CDR1 is MDHEN, CDR2 SYDVKM, per germline.

This clone was found a few times. The V and J genes are TRBV2 and TRBJ1-5, with D possibly being TRBD1 (5 bases). The CDR3 has 15 residues. The V gene lost 6 bases and the J gene lost 0 bases, with 12 bases spanning the gap. The germline V gene has CDR1 SNHLY and CDR2 FYNNEI. The CDR3 is CASSGDGLSNQPQHF. CDR3 coding DNA: TGTGCCAGCAGCGGGGACGGACTTAGCAATCAGCCCCAGCATTTT.